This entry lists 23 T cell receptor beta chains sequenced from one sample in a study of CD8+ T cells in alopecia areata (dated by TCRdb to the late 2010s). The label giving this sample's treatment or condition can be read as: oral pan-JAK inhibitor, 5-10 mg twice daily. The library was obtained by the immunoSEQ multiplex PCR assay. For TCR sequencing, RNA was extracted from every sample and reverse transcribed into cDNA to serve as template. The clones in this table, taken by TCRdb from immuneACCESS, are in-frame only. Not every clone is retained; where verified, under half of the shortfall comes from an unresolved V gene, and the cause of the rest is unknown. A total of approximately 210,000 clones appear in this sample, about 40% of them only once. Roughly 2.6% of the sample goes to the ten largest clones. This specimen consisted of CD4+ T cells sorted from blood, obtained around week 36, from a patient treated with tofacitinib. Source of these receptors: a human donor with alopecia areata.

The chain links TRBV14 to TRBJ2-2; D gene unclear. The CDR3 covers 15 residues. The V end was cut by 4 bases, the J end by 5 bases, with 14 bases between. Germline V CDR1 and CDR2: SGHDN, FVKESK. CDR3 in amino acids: CASSPRALGTGELFF. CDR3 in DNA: TGTGCCAGCAGCCCACGGGCTTTGGGGACCGGGGAGCTGTTTTTT. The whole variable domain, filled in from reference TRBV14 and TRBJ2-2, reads EAGVTQFPSHSVIEKGQTVTLRCDPISGHDNLYWYRRVMGKEIKFLLHFVKESKQDESGMPNNRFLAERTGGTYSTLKVQPAELEDSGVYFCASSPRALGTGELFFGEGSRLTVL.

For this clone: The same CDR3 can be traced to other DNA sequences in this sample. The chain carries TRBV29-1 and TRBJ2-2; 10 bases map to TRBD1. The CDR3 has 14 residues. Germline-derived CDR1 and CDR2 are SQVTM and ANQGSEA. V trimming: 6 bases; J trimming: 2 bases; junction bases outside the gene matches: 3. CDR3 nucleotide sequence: TGCAGCGTCGGGACAGGGGTAAACACCGGGGAGCTGTTTTTT. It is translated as CSVGTGVNTGELFF.

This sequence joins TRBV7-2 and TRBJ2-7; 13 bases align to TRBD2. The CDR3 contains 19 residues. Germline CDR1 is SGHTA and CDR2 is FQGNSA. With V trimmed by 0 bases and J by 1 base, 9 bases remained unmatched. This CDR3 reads CASSLAQRRTSGSSYEQYF. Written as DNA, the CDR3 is TGTGCCAGCAGCTTAGCGCAACGCCGGACTAGCGGGAGTTCCTACGAGCAGTACTTC. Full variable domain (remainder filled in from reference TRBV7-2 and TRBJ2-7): GAGVSQSPSNKVTEKGKDVELRCDPISGHTALYWYRQSLGQGLEFLIYFQGNSAPDKSGLPSDRFSAERTGGSVSTLTIQRTQQEDSAVYLCASSLAQRRTSGSSYEQYFGPGTRLTVT.

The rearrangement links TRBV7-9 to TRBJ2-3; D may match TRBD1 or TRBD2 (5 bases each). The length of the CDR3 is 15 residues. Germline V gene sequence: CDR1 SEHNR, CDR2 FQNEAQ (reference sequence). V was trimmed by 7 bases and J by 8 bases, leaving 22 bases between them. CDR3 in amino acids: CASIAGGAARATQYF. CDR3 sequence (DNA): TGTGCCAGCATCGCTGGGGGAGCGGCCCGGGCTACGCAGTATTTT.

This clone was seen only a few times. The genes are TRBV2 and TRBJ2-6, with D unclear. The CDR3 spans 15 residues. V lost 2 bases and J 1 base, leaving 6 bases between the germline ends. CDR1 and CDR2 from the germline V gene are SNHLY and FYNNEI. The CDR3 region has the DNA TGTGCCAGCAGTGAAATAGGATCTGGGGCCAACGTCCTGACTTTC. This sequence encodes CASSEIGSGANVLTF.

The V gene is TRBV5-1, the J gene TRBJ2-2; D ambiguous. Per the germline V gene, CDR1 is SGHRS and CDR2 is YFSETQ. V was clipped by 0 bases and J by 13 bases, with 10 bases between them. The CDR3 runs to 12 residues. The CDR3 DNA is TGCGCCAGCAGCTTGGACGCCCTCCCGCTGTTTTTT. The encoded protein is CASSLDALPLFF.

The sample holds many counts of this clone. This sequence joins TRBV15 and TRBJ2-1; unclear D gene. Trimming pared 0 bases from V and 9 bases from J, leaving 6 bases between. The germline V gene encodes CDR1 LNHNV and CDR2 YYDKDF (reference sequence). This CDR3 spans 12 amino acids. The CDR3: CATSRDQFEQFF. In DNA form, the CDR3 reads TGTGCCACCAGCAGAGATCAATTTGAGCAGTTCTTC.

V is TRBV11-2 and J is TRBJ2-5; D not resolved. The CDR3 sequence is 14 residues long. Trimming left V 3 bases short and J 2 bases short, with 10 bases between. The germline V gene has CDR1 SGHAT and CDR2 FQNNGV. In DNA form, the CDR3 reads TGTGCCAGCAGCTTTAGCACTGGACAAGAGACCCAGTACTTC. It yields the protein CASSFSTGQETQYF.

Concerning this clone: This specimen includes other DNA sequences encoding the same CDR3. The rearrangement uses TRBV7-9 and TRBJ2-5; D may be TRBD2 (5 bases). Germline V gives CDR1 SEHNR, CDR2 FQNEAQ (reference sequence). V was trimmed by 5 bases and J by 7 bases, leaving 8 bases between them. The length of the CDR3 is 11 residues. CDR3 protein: CASSPGGTQYF. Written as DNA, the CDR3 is TGTGCCAGCAGCCCCGGAGGGACCCAGTACTTC.

The CDR3 spells CASSVASGRVDTQYF. In nucleotides, the CDR3 is TGTGCCAGCAGTGTGGCTAGCGGGAGGGTAGATACGCAGTATTTT. The chain employs TRBV2 and TRBJ2-3, with 12 bases lining up with TRBD2. Trimming took 4 bases from V and 5 from J; bases not matched to a gene: 4. The CDR3 sequence is 15 residues long. From germline, CDR1 is SNHLY and CDR2 FYNNEI.

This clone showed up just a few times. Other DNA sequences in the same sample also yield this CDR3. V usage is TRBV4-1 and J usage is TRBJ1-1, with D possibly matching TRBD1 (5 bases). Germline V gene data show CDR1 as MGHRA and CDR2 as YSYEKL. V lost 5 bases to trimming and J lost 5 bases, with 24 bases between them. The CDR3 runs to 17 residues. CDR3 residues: CASSKQAPQEGYTEAFF. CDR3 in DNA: TGCGCCAGCAGCAAACAGGCCCCGCAGGAGGGATATACTGAAGCTTTCTTT.

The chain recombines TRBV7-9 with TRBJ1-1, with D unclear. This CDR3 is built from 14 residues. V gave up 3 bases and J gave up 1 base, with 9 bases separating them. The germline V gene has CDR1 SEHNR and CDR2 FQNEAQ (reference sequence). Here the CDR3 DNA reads TGTGCCAGCAGCTTTGAGAGGGCGAACACTGAAGCTTTCTTT. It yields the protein CASSFERANTEAFF.

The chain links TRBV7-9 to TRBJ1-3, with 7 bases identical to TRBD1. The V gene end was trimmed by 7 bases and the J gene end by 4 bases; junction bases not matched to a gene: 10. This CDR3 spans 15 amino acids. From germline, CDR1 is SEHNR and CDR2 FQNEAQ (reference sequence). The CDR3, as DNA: TGTGCCAGCACCGCACAGGGGTCTATAGGAAACACCATATATTTT. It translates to CASTAQGSIGNTIYF.

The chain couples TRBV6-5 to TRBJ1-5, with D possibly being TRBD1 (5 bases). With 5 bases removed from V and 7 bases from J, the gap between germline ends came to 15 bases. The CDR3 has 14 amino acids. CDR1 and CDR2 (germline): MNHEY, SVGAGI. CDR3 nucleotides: TGTGCCAGCAGTGAATCGGGGGGATACCAGCCCCAGCATTTT. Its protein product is CASSESGGYQPQHF.

CDR3 sequence (DNA): TGTGCCAGCAGCTCCTTAGGGCGGGAGGGCCGCAACGAGCAGTACTTC. Its protein is CASSSLGREGRNEQYF. The V gene is TRBV9, the J gene TRBJ2-7, with 9 positions matching TRBD2. The trim removed 4 bases at V and 5 bases at J, leaving 13 bases unmatched. The CDR3 is 16 residues long. The germline gives CDR1 SGDLS, CDR2 YYNGEE.

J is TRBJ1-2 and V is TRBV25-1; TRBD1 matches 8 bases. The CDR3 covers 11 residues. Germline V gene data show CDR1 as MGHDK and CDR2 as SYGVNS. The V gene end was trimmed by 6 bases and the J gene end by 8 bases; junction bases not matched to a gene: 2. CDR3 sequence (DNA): TGTGCCAGCAGAGACAGGGGAGGCTACACCTTC. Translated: CASRDRGGYTF.

CDR3 DNA sequence: TGTGCCAGCAGCTTGGCGGGTTCAACTAATGAAAAACTGTTTTTT. It is translated as CASSLAGSTNEKLFF. The genes are TRBV5-6 and TRBJ1-4; no clear D gene. This CDR3 comprises 15 residues. Germline V gene lookup returns CDR1 SGHDT and CDR2 YYEEEE. Trimming stripped 0 bases from V and 0 bases from J, with 6 bases between.

In DNA form, the CDR3 reads TGTGCCAGCACTCCCCTGAGGGGCACTGAAGCTTTCTTT. This sequence encodes CASTPLRGTEAFF. J is TRBJ1-1 and V is TRBV7-2, with a possible D match to TRBD1 (5 bases). The germline V gene has CDR1 SGHTA and CDR2 FQGNSA. Trimming removed 7 bases at V and 4 bases at J, with 13 bases between. The CDR3 extends over 13 amino acids.

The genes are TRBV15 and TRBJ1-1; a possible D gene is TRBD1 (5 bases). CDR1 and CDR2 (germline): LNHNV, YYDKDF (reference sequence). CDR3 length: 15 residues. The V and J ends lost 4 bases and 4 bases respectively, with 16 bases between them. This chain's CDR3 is CATSIGDGGGTEAFF. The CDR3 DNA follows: TGTGCCACCAGCATCGGGGACGGGGGGGGCACTGAAGCTTTCTTT.

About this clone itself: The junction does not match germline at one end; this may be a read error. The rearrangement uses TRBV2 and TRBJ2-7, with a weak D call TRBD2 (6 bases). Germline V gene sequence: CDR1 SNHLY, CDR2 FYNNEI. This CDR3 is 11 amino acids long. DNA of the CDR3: TGTGCCAGCAGCCTCCGGGGGACTCTAGGGTTC. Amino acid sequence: CASSLRGTLGF.

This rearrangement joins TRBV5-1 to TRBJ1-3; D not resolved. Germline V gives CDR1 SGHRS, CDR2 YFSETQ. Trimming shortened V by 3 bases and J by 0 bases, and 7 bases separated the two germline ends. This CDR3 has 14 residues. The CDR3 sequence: CASSSDGSGNTIYF. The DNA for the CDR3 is TGCGCCAGCAGCTCGGACGGCTCTGGAAACACCATATATTTT.

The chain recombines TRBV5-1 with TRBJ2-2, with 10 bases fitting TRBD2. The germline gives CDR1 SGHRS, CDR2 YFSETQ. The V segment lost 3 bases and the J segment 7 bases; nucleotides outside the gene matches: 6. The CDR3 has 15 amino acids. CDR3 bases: TGCGCCAGCAGCTCGCTAGCGGGAGTAAACGGGGAGCTGTTTTTT. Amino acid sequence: CASSSLAGVNGELFF.

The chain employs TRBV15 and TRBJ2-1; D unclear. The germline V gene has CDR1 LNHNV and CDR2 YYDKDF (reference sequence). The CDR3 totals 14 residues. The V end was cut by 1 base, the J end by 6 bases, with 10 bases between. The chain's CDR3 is CATSRGIVGNEQFF. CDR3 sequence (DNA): TGTGCCACCAGCAGAGGCATTGTGGGCAATGAGCAGTTCTTC.